A selection of T cell receptor beta chains follows, all from one sample in a study of spatial heterogeneity in lung cancer. TCRdb independently ran MiXCR on the 5' RACE reads; one entry per CDR3 protein. The table lists tens of thousands of distinct CDR3 sequences, about an eighth of them singletons. The sample in question was PBMCs, obtained at surgery. The receptors stem from a male donor with early-stage non-small cell lung cancer. CDR3s include the opening cysteine and the closing phenylalanine or tryptophan. A D gene is named only where the DNA matches it firmly. Some rows have no size entry. The others give once, few or many, or a class for an expanded clone.

j_call | v_call | d_call | clone_size | cdr3_aa | cdr3_nt
TRBJ2-3 | TRBV12-3/TRBV12-4 | TRBD2 | few | CASSLAGLAGGPDTQYF | TGTGCCAGCAGTTTAGCAGGACTAGCGGGGGGGCCAGATACGCAGTATTTT
TRBJ1-1 | TRBV12-3/TRBV12-4 | - | - | CASSFSENTEAFF | TGTGCCAGCAGTTTTTCAGAGAACACTGAAGCTTTCTTT
TRBJ1-1 | TRBV29-1 | - | - | CSGRTVNTEAFF | TGCAGCGGGCGGACAGTGAACACTGAAGCTTTCTTT
TRBJ2-5 | TRBV7-3 | - | few | CASSRGDQETQYF | TGTGCCAGCAGCCGAGGGGACCAAGAGACCCAGTACTTC
TRBJ1-4 | TRBV29-1 | - | few | CSVVKGANEKLFF | TGCAGCGTGGTGAAAGGGGCTAATGAAAAACTGTTTTTT
TRBJ2-2 | TRBV7-3 | TRBD2 | - | CASRRLAGITGELFF | TGTGCCAGCAGACGACTAGCGGGAATCACCGGGGAGCTGTTTTTT
TRBJ1-1 | TRBV28 | - | - | CASSTTDRLNTEAFF | TGTGCCAGCAGTACGACGGACAGATTGAACACTGAAGCTTTCTTT
TRBJ1-3 | TRBV4-3 | - | few | CASSQLYSGQGKGNTIYF | TGCGCCAGCAGCCAACTTTACTCCGGGCAGGGGAAAGGAAACACCATATATTTT
TRBJ2-1 | TRBV29-1 | TRBD2 | many | CSVTGLAGGAYNEQFF | TGCAGCGTAACGGGACTAGCGGGAGGTGCCTACAATGAGCAGTTCTTC
TRBJ2-1 | TRBV7-9 | - | - | CASSREANKQFF | TGTGCCAGCAGCCGTGAGGCAAATAAGCAGTTCTTC
TRBJ2-7 | TRBV12-3/TRBV12-4 | - | - | CASSFLGVGYEQYF | TGTGCCAGCAGTTTTTTGGGGGTAGGGTACGAGCAGTACTTC
TRBJ2-2 | TRBV7-3 | - | few | CASSPGGARNTGELFF | TGTGCCAGCAGCCCCGGTGGGGCTAGAAACACCGGGGAGCTGTTTTTT
TRBJ1-2 | TRBV20-1 | - | - | CSARDRHEGIYGYTF | TGCAGTGCTAGAGATCGTCATGAGGGGATCTATGGCTACACCTTC
TRBJ2-7 | TRBV28 | TRBD1 | - | CASSRDSF | TGTGCCAGCAGTCGGGACAGCTTC
TRBJ1-2 | TRBV20-1 | TRBD1 | - | CSARARSTGDYGYTF | TGCAGTGCTAGAGCCCGCTCTACAGGGGACTATGGCTACACCTTC
TRBJ2-7 | TRBV7-8 | TRBD2 | few | CASSFALAGNYEQYF | TGTGCCAGCAGCTTTGCCCTAGCGGGTAACTACGAGCAGTACTTC
TRBJ2-7 | TRBV6-2/TRBV6-3 | - | - | CASSWKALQYF | TGTGCCAGCAGTTGGAAGGCGCTGCAGTACTTC
TRBJ1-4 | TRBV6-2/TRBV6-3 | - | - | CASSYPEEKLFF | TGTGCCAGCAGTTACCCAGAAGAAAAACTGTTTTTT
TRBJ2-1 | TRBV7-3 | TRBD1 | - | CVSSSDRGNEQFF | TGTGTCAGCAGCTCCGACAGGGGGAATGAGCAGTTCTTC
TRBJ2-3 | TRBV6-2/TRBV6-3 | - | many | CASSYSPDGTDTQYF | TGTGCCAGCAGTTACTCACCCGATGGCACAGATACGCAGTATTTT
TRBJ1-1 | TRBV6-2/TRBV6-3 | TRBD1 | many | CASRAGGSNTEAFF | TGTGCCAGCAGAGCAGGGGGCTCGAACACTGAAGCTTTCTTT
TRBJ2-5 | TRBV9 | - | few | CASNFGGEETQYF | TGTGCCAGCAATTTCGGGGGCGAAGAGACCCAGTACTTC
TRBJ2-7 | TRBV5-4 | - | few | CASRRTESSYEQYF | TGTGCCAGCAGGAGGACGGAGAGCTCCTACGAGCAGTACTTC
TRBJ2-1 | TRBV29-1 | TRBD2 | few | CSVEDRTSGGDNEQFF | TGCAGCGTTGAAGATCGTACTAGCGGGGGCGACAATGAGCAGTTCTTC
TRBJ2-1 | TRBV12-3/TRBV12-4 | TRBD2 | - | CASSLAGTKNEQFF | TGTGCCAGCAGTTTAGCCGGGACTAAGAATGAGCAGTTCTTC
TRBJ2-1 | TRBV4-3 | - | - | CASSSGGASFSYNEQFF | TGCGCCAGCAGCTCAGGAGGGGCGTCTTTCTCCTACAATGAGCAGTTCTTC